Each of the 2 T cell receptor beta chains below was sequenced from the same sample in a study of T cell changes during pregnancy in multiple sclerosis (dated by TCRdb to the late 2010s). Preparation of the library involved the immunoSEQ multiplex PCR assay. The source is immuneACCESS, and TCRdb retained only in-frame sequences with V and J called. Part of the clones is not carried over; for the studies checked, unresolved V genes explain less than half of this, and the remainder is unexplained. Within this sample are 60,000 to 85,000 clones, with around 92% of them counted one time only. The ten largest clonotypes hold 2.3% of the sample. This specimen consisted of peripheral blood, obtained in the first trimester of pregnancy. Every receptor here comes from a female donor with multiple sclerosis, enrolled in a pregnancy study.

J is TRBJ2-1 and V is TRBV30; 9 bases line up with TRBD2. The ends lost 2 bases at V and 6 bases at J; junction bases unmatched: 11. Germline values: CDR1 GTSNPN, CDR2 SVGIG (reference sequence). The CDR3 has 16 residues. The CDR3 sequence: CAWSPGGGGRANEQFF. CDR3 bases: TGTGCCTGGAGTCCCGGAGGGGGCGGGAGGGCCAATGAGCAGTTCTTC.

This chain links TRBV5-1 with TRBJ2-7; 10 bases fit TRBD1. There are 14 residues in the CDR3. J lost 2 bases, V lost 4 bases, and 3 bases had no gene match. In germline, CDR1 is SGHRS, CDR2 YFSETQ. The CDR3 loop is CASSKGQGPYEQYF. CDR3 in DNA: TGCGCCAGCAGCAAGGGACAGGGGCCCTACGAGCAGTACTTC.